Below, 10 T cell receptor beta chains from the same sample are listed, as sequenced in a study of radiotherapy plus CTLA-4 blockade in lung cancer. The table came from immunoSEQ multiplex PCR; TCRdb's copy has only in-frame clones and leaves some out. The sample includes some 60,000 clones, 70% to 80% of them seen just once. The material sequenced was peripheral blood, taken from a patient treated with radiotherapy plus ipilimumab. The source of these receptors is a human donor with non-small cell lung cancer who had a complete response to radiotherapy plus ipilimumab.

The chain has TRBV7-9 and TRBJ2-2; a weak D match, TRBD1 (5 bases). CDR3 length equals 12 residues. V gave up 5 bases and J gave up 9 bases, with 10 bases separating them. In germline, CDR1 is SEHNR, CDR2 FQNEAQ (reference sequence). This chain's CDR3 is CASSPGIRELFF. As DNA, the CDR3 is TGTGCCAGCAGCCCAGGGATCCGGGAGCTGTTTTTT.

The chain recombines TRBV5-1 with TRBJ2-3, with 9 nucleotides matching TRBD2. Germline CDR1 reads SGHRS; CDR2 reads YFSETQ. CDR3 length: 18 residues. Germline trimming cut 0 bases from V and 3 bases from J; bases unmatched to any gene: 11. The CDR3 sequence is CASSLGRTAGGRTDTQYF. The DNA of the CDR3 is TGCGCCAGCAGCTTGGGCCGCACGGCGGGGGGGCGAACAGATACGCAGTATTTT.

This chain links TRBV5-1 with TRBJ1-6, with 9 bases matching TRBD1. Germline V gives CDR1 SGHRS, CDR2 YFSETQ. V lost 3 bases to trimming and J lost 7 bases; unmatched junction nucleotides: 5. The CDR3 consists of 15 residues. The CDR3 nucleotides read TGCGCCAGCAGCTGGGACAGGGAGGGGAATTCACCCCTCCACTTT. Translation: CASSWDREGNSPLHF.

V and J are TRBV30 and TRBJ1-2; TRBD1 aligns across 7 bases. V gave up 3 bases and J gave up 6 bases; unmatched junction bases: 7. CDR3 size: 13 residues. Germline loops: CDR1 GTSNPN, CDR2 SVGIG (reference sequence). The CDR3: CAWRQGVLDGYTF. The CDR3 DNA reads TGTGCCTGGAGGCAGGGGGTGCTTGATGGCTACACCTTC. Complete variable domain (other parts from reference TRBV30 and TRBJ1-2): SQTIHQWPATLVQPVGSPLSLECTVEGTSNPNLYWYRQAAGRGLQLLFYSVGIGQISSEVPQNLSASRPQDRQFILSSKKLLLSDSGFYLCAWRQGVLDGYTFGSGTRLTVV.

V is TRBV10-3 and J is TRBJ2-7; a possible D gene is TRBD2 (5 bases). The CDR3 is 12 residues long. V lost 3 bases to trimming and J lost 7 bases, with 10 bases between them. Germline lookup yields CDR1 ENHRY and CDR2 SYGVKD. The DNA for the CDR3 is TGTGCCATCAGTGACGACCCGGGGGAGCAGTACTTC. Amino acids: CAISDDPGEQYF.

The CDR3 loop is CASSSSQGFETQYF. The CDR3 DNA is TGTGCCAGCAGCTCTTCCCAGGGATTCGAGACCCAGTACTTC. The chain joins TRBV7-9 to TRBJ2-5; D is perhaps TRBD1 (5 bases). The CDR3 has 14 residues. V shed 4 bases and J shed 5 bases, with 14 bases lying between them. Germline lookup yields CDR1 SEHNR and CDR2 FQNEAQ (reference sequence).

This clone was seen only once. This rearrangement joins TRBV18 to TRBJ1-2, with 9 bases aligning to TRBD1. Germline V lookup: CDR1 KGHSH, CDR2 LQKENI. This CDR3 has 15 residues. The V gene end was trimmed by 2 bases and the J gene end by 6 bases; junction bases not matched to a gene: 7. The CDR3 loop reads CASSPYTGGEDGYTF. Here the CDR3 DNA reads TGTGCCAGCTCACCATATACAGGGGGCGAGGATGGCTACACCTTC. Supplemented by reference TRBV18 and TRBJ1-2, the full variable domain reads NAGVMQNPRHLVRRRGQEARLRCSPMKGHSHVYWYRQLPEEGLKFMVYLQKENIIDESGMPKERFSAEFPKEGPSILRIQQVVRGDSAAYFCASSPYTGGEDGYTFGSGTRLTVV.

This chain connects TRBV7-2 to TRBJ1-2; 7 bases fit TRBD1. The length of the CDR3 is 15 residues. Trimming at V came to 1 base and at J to 8 bases, leaving 10 bases not matched to a gene. The germline V gene has CDR1 SGHTA and CDR2 FQGNSA. This chain's CDR3 is CASSLGGTALGGYTF. The CDR3 region has the DNA TGTGCCAGCAGCTTAGGCGGGACAGCTCTAGGAGGCTACACCTTC.

This sequence joins TRBV2 and TRBJ2-7; D not certain. From germline, CDR1 is SNHLY and CDR2 FYNNEI. V shed 5 bases and J shed 2 bases, with 13 bases lying between them. The CDR3 totals 14 residues. CDR3 sequence (DNA): TGTGCCAGCAGTATGCGGTCCCGCGCCTACGAGCAGTACGTC. It specifies CASSMRSRAYEQYV.

V and J are TRBV2 and TRBJ2-3; TRBD1 matches 7 bases. CDR1 is SNHLY, CDR2 FYNNEI, per germline. CDR3 length equals 17 residues. With V trimmed by 10 bases and J by 4 bases, 20 bases remained unmatched. CDR3 region: CATEGTARVRTSDTQYF. The CDR3, as DNA: TGTGCCACCGAAGGGACAGCGAGGGTCAGGACGTCAGATACGCAGTATTTT.